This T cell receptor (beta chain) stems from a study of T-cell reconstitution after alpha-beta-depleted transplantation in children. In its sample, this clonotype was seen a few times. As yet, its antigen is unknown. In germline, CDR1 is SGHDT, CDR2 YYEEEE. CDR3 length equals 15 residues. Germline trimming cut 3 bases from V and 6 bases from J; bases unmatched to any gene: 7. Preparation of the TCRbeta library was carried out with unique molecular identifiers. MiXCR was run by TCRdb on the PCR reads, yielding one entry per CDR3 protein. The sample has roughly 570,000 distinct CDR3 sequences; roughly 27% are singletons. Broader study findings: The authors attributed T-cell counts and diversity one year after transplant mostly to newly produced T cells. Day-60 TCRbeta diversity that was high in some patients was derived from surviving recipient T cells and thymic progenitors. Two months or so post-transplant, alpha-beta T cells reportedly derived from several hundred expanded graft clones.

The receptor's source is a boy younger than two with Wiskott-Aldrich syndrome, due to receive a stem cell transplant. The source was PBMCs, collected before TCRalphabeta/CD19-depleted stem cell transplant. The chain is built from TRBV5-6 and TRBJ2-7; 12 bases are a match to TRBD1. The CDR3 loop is CASSSPGQGATEQYF. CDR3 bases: TGTGCCAGCAGCTCCCCGGGACAGGGGGCAACCGAGCAGTACTTC. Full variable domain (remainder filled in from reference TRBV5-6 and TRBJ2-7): DAGVTQSPTHLIKTRGQQVTLRCSPKSGHDTVSWYQQALGQGPQFIFQYYEEEERQRGNFPDRFSGHQFPNYSSELNVNALLLGDSALYLCASSSPGQGATEQYFGPGTRLTVT.